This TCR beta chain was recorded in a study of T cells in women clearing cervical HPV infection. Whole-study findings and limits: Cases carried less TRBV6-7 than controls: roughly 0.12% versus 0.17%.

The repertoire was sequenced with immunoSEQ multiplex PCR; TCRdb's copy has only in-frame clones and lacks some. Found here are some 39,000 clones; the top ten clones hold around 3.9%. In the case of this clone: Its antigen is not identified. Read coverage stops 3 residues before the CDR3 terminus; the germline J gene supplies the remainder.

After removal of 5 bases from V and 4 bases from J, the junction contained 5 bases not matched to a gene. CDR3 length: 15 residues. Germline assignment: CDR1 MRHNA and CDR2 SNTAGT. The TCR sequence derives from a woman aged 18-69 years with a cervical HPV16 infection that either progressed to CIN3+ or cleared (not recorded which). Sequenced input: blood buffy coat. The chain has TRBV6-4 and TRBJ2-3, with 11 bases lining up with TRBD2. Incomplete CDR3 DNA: TGTGCCAGCAGTCCGACTAGCGGGGAGGCAGATACG. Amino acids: CASSPTSGEADT. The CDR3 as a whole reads CASSPTSGEADTQYF.